This passage covers 15 T cell receptor beta chains from one sample sequenced in a study of HIV-infected patients and healthy controls. Whole blood was used without fractionation, so all unsorted peripheral T cells were included. Reverse transcription used around 500 ng RNA and constant-region primers for alpha and beta. Separate chain-specific third strand synthesis with multiplexing indices produced the alpha and beta libraries. TCRdb passed the 5' RACE reads through MiXCR, listing each CDR3 protein once. This table holds approximately 7,000 distinct CDR3 sequences, 9.3% found once. The material sequenced was blood, taken before antiretroviral therapy. Source of these receptors: an adult with HIV infection.

In its sample, this clonotype is medium-sized (0.01 to 0.1%). The rearrangement links TRBV15 to TRBJ2-7, with D tentatively TRBD1 or TRBD2 (5 bases each). The CDR3 length is 11 residues. V was clipped by 3 bases and J by 6 bases, with 6 bases between them. CDR1 LNHNV and CDR2 YYDKDF come from the germline V gene (reference sequence). CDR3 DNA sequence: TGTGCCACCAGCAGCGGGGCCGAGCAGTACTTC. Its protein product is CATSSGAEQYF.

Ten or more counts support this clonotype. The chain recombines TRBV20-1 with TRBJ2-2; TRBD2 matches 9 bases. V was clipped by 0 bases and J by 9 bases; unmatched bases: 5. Germline CDR1 and CDR2: DFQATT and SNEGSKA (reference sequence). This CDR3 contains 14 residues. The CDR3: CSAREDSGSWELFF. CDR3 DNA sequence: TGCAGTGCTAGAGAGGATAGCGGGAGCTGGGAGCTGTTTTTT.

The rearrangement uses TRBV7-9 and TRBJ2-7; D is possibly TRBD1 (5 bases). Per germline, CDR1 SEHNR and CDR2 FQNEAQ (reference sequence). The germline V and J ends were trimmed by 1 base and 2 bases, with 9 bases remaining between them. This CDR3 is 14 amino acids long. The CDR3 coding sequence is TGTGCCAGCAGCTTAGGGCGACAGCCCTACGAGCAGTACTTC. Encoded protein: CASSLGRQPYEQYF.

This clonotype was detected only a few times. The V and J genes are TRBV2 and TRBJ1-1, with D perhaps matching TRBD1 (5 bases). Trimming shortened V by 3 bases and J by 5 bases, and 10 bases separated the two germline ends. The CDR3 loop spans 13 amino acids. Germline V gene sequence: CDR1 SNHLY, CDR2 FYNNEI. This chain's CDR3 is CASSDQGGTEAFF. In DNA, the CDR3 is TGTGCCAGCAGTGATCAGGGAGGAACTGAAGCTTTCTTT.

The chain's CDR3 is CASSQVHPQGVGEAFF. CDR3 sequence (DNA): TGCGCCAGCAGCCAAGTGCATCCACAGGGGGTGGGTGAAGCTTTCTTT. J is TRBJ1-1 and V is TRBV4-1, with 8 bases identical to TRBD1. The J segment lost 7 bases and the V segment lost 1 base, leaving 11 bases of the junction unmatched. Per the germline V gene, CDR1 is MGHRA and CDR2 is YSYEKL. The CDR3 runs 16 residues.

This clonotype was seen repeatedly, ten times or more. V and J are TRBV5-6 and TRBJ2-7, with 9 bases aligning to TRBD1. The CDR3 is 15 residues long. J lost 4 bases, V lost 5 bases, and 10 bases had no gene match. Germline CDR1 is SGHDT and CDR2 is YYEEEE. The CDR3 bases are TGTGCCAGCAGACGTCCCGGGACAGGGAGGTACGAGCAGTACTTC. It codes for CASRRPGTGRYEQYF.

This clonotype was picked up a small number of times. The chain uses TRBV28 and TRBJ2-5; 12 bases are shared with TRBD2. The CDR3 has 15 residues. In germline, CDR1 is MDHEN, CDR2 SYDVKM. With V trimmed by 5 bases and J by 4 bases, 5 bases remained unmatched. The CDR3: CASSRTSGMVETQYF. CDR3 nucleotides: TGTGCCAGCAGTCGGACTAGCGGGATGGTAGAGACCCAGTACTTC.

This rearrangement joins TRBV13 to TRBJ1-3; D is undetermined. The length of the CDR3 is 14 residues. Germline assignment: CDR1 PRHDT and CDR2 FYEKMQ (reference sequence). V lost 4 bases to trimming and J lost 4 bases, with 11 bases between them. The CDR3 sequence: CASSSGTSGNTIYF. CDR3 bases: TGTGCCAGCAGCTCAGGTACAAGCGGAAACACCATATATTTT.

The chain links TRBV7-2 to TRBJ2-5; 11 bases agree with TRBD2. V shed 2 bases and J 6 bases; nucleotides not matched to a gene: 14. The germline V gene has CDR1 SGHTA and CDR2 FQGNSA. The CDR3 loop spans 18 amino acids. CDR3 loop: CASSLSWGSGGALKTQYF. CDR3 sequence (DNA): TGTGCCAGCAGCTTAAGTTGGGGTAGCGGGGGGGCCTTAAAGACCCAGTACTTC.

This clonotype qualifies as medium-sized (0.01 to 0.1%). The J gene is TRBJ2-7, the V gene TRBV5-1, with 8 bases aligning to TRBD1. The V gene's germline CDR1 is SGHRS and CDR2 YFSETQ. V was clipped by 5 bases and J by 5 bases; unmatched bases: 9. The CDR3 covers 14 residues. CDR3 DNA sequence: TGCGCCAGCAGAGCCGGACAGGGTCGCGACGAGCAGTACTTC. Its protein is CASRAGQGRDEQYF.

This clonotype was seen at least ten times. The chain combines TRBV28 with TRBJ2-4, with D possibly being TRBD1 (5 bases). The CDR3 runs 17 residues. The V end was cut by 2 bases, the J end by 0 bases, with 14 bases between. Germline CDR1 reads MDHEN; CDR2 reads SYDVKM. The CDR3 nucleotides are TGTGCCAGCAGTTTAGTAACGCAGGGCCTAGCCAAAAACATTCAGTACTTC. Amino acids: CASSLVTQGLAKNIQYF.

There are many counts of this clonotype. J is TRBJ1-4 and V is TRBV2; 7 bases are a match to TRBD1. Germline V gene lookup returns CDR1 SNHLY and CDR2 FYNNEI. CDR3 length: 14 residues. J gave up 4 bases and V 5 bases, and 4 bases lay outside the gene matches. CDR3 bases: TGTGCCAGCAGTTCCGGGACAGATAATGAAAAACTGTTTTTT. Protein: CASSSGTDNEKLFF.

This clonotype ranks as medium-sized. The chain recombines TRBV28 with TRBJ2-7; 10 nucleotides match TRBD2. CDR1 is MDHEN and CDR2 is SYDVKM in the germline V gene. The trim removed 7 bases at V and 6 bases at J, leaving 9 bases unmatched. The CDR3 covers 14 residues. The CDR3 sequence is CASILGTSVSEQYF. The CDR3 region has the DNA TGTGCCAGCATTCTCGGGACTAGCGTTTCCGAGCAGTACTTC.

This clonotype was detected a few times. J is TRBJ1-4 and V is TRBV19, with TRBD1 matching 9 bases. Germline CDR1 reads LNHDA; CDR2 reads SQIVND (reference sequence). V lost 8 bases, J lost 13 bases, and 5 bases stayed unmatched. CDR3 length: 11 amino acids. CDR3 in amino acids: CASWGQGRLFF. The CDR3 DNA is TGTGCCAGTTGGGGACAGGGCCGACTGTTTTTT.

The chain couples TRBV7-9 to TRBJ2-7; the D gene could be TRBD1 or TRBD2 (6 bases each). Trimming took off 1 base at V and 2 bases at J, with 12 bases between the two ends. Germline CDR1 reads SEHNR; CDR2 reads FQNEAQ (reference sequence). The CDR3 length is 15 residues. This chain's CDR3 is CASSLDRGLAYEQYF. The CDR3, as DNA: TGTGCCAGCAGCTTAGACCGGGGGCTCGCCTACGAGCAGTACTTC.